This TCR beta chain was obtained from a study of cytomegalovirus exposure and HLA in healthy donors. 13 Jbeta primers and 60 Vbeta primers were used for the PCR. TCRdb's copy holds only in-frame clones and misses some; the assay was immunoSEQ multiplex PCR. The profile covers about 84,000 clones, with roughly 63% appearing a single time and 15% taken by the ten largest. CDR1 LGHNA and CDR2 YSLEER come from the germline V gene. CDR3 length: 17 residues. Losses at the gene ends were 1 base for V and 6 bases for J; bases not matched to a gene: 10. This TCR was recovered from a woman between 40 and 55 years old in good health and CMV-seropositive. V usage is TRBV4-3 and J usage is TRBJ1-4; TRBD1 matches 8 bases. Source material: PBMCs. CDR3 nucleotide sequence: TGCGCCAGCAGCCAAGGCAACAGGGGGGGTAGAGATGAAAAACTGTTTTTT. Translation: CASSQGNRGGRDEKLFF.